These 17 T cell receptor beta chains were sequenced from one sample in a study of cytomegalovirus exposure and HLA in healthy donors. It was with 60 Vbeta and 13 Jbeta primers that the PCR ran. Using immunoSEQ multiplex PCR, the repertoire was profiled, and TCRdb retains in-frame clones only, with some absent. The sample holds about 200,000 clones; about 80% are singletons and the top ten take under 3%. Sequenced material: PBMCs. These receptors all stem from a woman aged 30 to 39 in good health and CMV-seronegative.

The rearrangement links TRBV5-6 to TRBJ2-7, with D tentatively TRBD1 (5 bases). Trimming shortened V by 0 bases and J by 4 bases, and 11 bases separated the two germline ends. CDR3 length: 14 amino acids. CDR1 is SGHDT, CDR2 YYEEEE, per germline. CDR3 coding DNA: TGTGCCAGCAGCTTGGGGCCTAGGGGTTACGAGCAGTACTTC. Amino acid sequence: CASSLGPRGYEQYF.

V is TRBV29-1 and J is TRBJ2-7; 11 nucleotides match TRBD1. Germline values: CDR1 SQVTM, CDR2 ANQGSEA. With 5 bases clipped from V and 2 bases from J, the junction kept 8 bases outside the gene matches. The CDR3 is made up of 15 amino acids. This CDR3 reads CSVLPRDRGAYEQYF. As DNA, the CDR3 is TGCAGCGTTCTCCCCCGGGACAGGGGGGCCTACGAGCAGTACTTC.

V and J are TRBV2 and TRBJ2-5; 11 bases map to TRBD2. The CDR3 totals 17 residues. CDR1 and CDR2 from the germline V gene are SNHLY and FYNNEI. Trimming removed 7 bases from V and 1 base from J; junction bases left unmatched: 11. In DNA form, the CDR3 reads TGTGCCAGCAAAATGCTGGGACTAGCGGACATCCAAGAGACCCAGTACTTC. Its translation: CASKMLGLADIQETQYF.

This clone was found a few times. The CDR3 is CRWGEKTQYF. Written as DNA, the CDR3 is TGCAGGTGGGGCGAGAAGACCCAGTACTTC. The chain combines TRBV20-1 with TRBJ2-5; the D gene is possibly TRBD1 (5 bases). This CDR3 comprises 10 residues. CDR1 and CDR2 from the germline V gene are DFQATT and SNEGSKA (reference sequence).

The rearrangement links TRBV15 to TRBJ2-2; 13 nucleotides align to TRBD2. Germline V gives CDR1 LNHNV, CDR2 YYDKDF (reference sequence). The V gene end was trimmed by 6 bases and the J gene end by 5 bases; junction bases not matched to a gene: 3. The CDR3 totals 15 residues. The CDR3 DNA reads as TGTGCCACCAGAGAGGGACTAGCGGGAACCGGGGAGCTGTTTTTT. This codes for CATREGLAGTGELFF.

The chain has TRBV18 and TRBJ2-3; 13 bases map to TRBD2. Germline CDR1 and CDR2: KGHSH and LQKENI. V was pared by 5 bases and J by 3 bases, with 2 bases of the junction left unmatched. The CDR3 is 15 amino acids. In DNA form, the CDR3 reads TGTGCCAGCTCAACGGGACTAGCGGGAACAGATACGCAGTATTTT. Translating gives CASSTGLAGTDTQYF.

The rearrangement links TRBV5-6 to TRBJ1-1, with 10 bases identical to TRBD1. V lost 4 bases to trimming and J lost 3 bases; unmatched junction nucleotides: 6. From germline, CDR1 is SGHDT and CDR2 YYEEEE. The CDR3 has 15 residues. CDR3 bases: TGTGCCAGCAGCCCAGACAGGGGGCTCGACACTGAAGCTTTCTTT. Translated, it gives CASSPDRGLDTEAFF.

The gene calls are TRBV5-1 and TRBJ2-3; D not certain. V was trimmed by 4 bases and J by 10 bases, leaving 19 bases between them. The CDR3 loop spans 14 amino acids. Germline values: CDR1 SGHRS, CDR2 YFSETQ. In nucleotides, the CDR3 is TGCGCCAGCAGCCCAGCAGTTTACGGAGAGCCGCAGTATTTT. It is translated as CASSPAVYGEPQYF. Filled out from reference TRBV5-1 and TRBJ2-3, the complete variable domain reads KAGVTQTPRYLIKTRGQQVTLSCSPISGHRSVSWYQQTPGQGLQFLFEYFSETQRNKGNFPGRFSGRQFSNSRSEMNVSTLELGDSALYLCASSPAVYGEPQYFGPGTRLTVL.

The chain has TRBV19 and TRBJ2-2; 8 nucleotides match TRBD1. The V gene's germline CDR1 is LNHDA and CDR2 SQIVND (reference sequence). CDR3 length: 14 amino acids. V dropped 5 bases and J dropped 6; count of bases not matched to a gene: 5. The CDR3 DNA reads as TGTGCCAGTAGTGCCTCGGACAGGGCCGGGGAGCTGTTTTTT. This sequence encodes CASSASDRAGELFF.

V usage is TRBV5-4 and J usage is TRBJ2-7; the match to TRBD1 covers 7 bases. V lost 2 bases, J lost 0 bases, and 2 bases stayed unmatched. The CDR3 consists of 14 residues. Germline loops: CDR1 SGHNT, CDR2 YYREEE (reference sequence). CDR3 sequence reads: CASSFAGGSYEQYF. For the CDR3, the DNA is TGTGCCAGCAGCTTCGCAGGGGGCTCCTACGAGCAGTACTTC.

The chain combines TRBV6-1 with TRBJ2-1; maybe TRBD2 (7 bases). The CDR3 totals 14 residues. The germline V gene has CDR1 MNHNS and CDR2 SASEGT. The germline V and J ends were trimmed by 4 bases and 8 bases, with 15 bases remaining between them. CDR3 residues: CASSGEGPGDEQFF. The CDR3 DNA follows: TGTGCCAGCAGTGGGGAGGGCCCAGGGGATGAGCAGTTCTTC.

The rearrangement uses TRBV5-6 and TRBJ1-2; a possible D gene is TRBD1 (6 bases). V was cut by 3 bases and J by 4 bases, with 10 bases left in between. CDR1 SGHDT and CDR2 YYEEEE come from the germline V gene. This CDR3 contains 13 residues. The CDR3 is CASSYSGVYGYTF. The CDR3 DNA is TGTGCCAGCAGCTATTCAGGGGTCTATGGCTACACCTTC.

The rearrangement links TRBV28 to TRBJ2-1, with 15 bases lining up with TRBD2. J lost 8 bases, V lost 5 bases, and 10 bases had no gene match. This CDR3 is 17 amino acids long. CDR1 is MDHEN, CDR2 SYDVKM, per germline. The CDR3 sequence: CASSMGAGLAGGDEQFF. Here the CDR3 DNA reads TGTGCCAGCAGTATGGGCGCGGGACTAGCGGGAGGAGATGAGCAGTTCTTC. The complete variable domain, with remaining parts taken from reference TRBV28 and TRBJ2-1, reads DVKVTQSSRYLVKRTGEKVFLECVQDMDHENMFWYRQDPGLGLRLIYFSYDVKMKEKGDIPEGYSVSREKKERFSLILESASTNQTSMYLCASSMGAGLAGGDEQFFGPGTRLTVL.

This chain joins TRBV18 and TRBJ1-5; D perhaps matches TRBD1 (5 bases). Germline CDR1 and CDR2: KGHSH and LQKENI. The ends were cut back, 3 bases at V and 7 bases at J, with 13 bases in the middle. The CDR3 has 14 amino acids. CDR3 protein: CASSPGGWRQPQHF. For the CDR3, the DNA is TGTGCCAGCTCACCGGGGGGGTGGCGGCAGCCCCAGCATTTT.

The V gene is TRBV4-1, the J gene TRBJ2-5, with 11 nucleotides matching TRBD2. The CDR3 totals 16 residues. Germline assignment: CDR1 MGHRA and CDR2 YSYEKL. Trimming cost V 3 bases and J 1 base; bases outside gene matches: 4. In nucleotides, the CDR3 is TGCGCCAGCAGCCAGAGACTAGCGGGGCTCCAAGAGACCCAGTACTTC. Its protein product is CASSQRLAGLQETQYF.

The V call is TRBV19, the J call TRBJ2-7; 10 bases agree with TRBD1. The junction had 6 bases not matched to a gene; V was cut back by 5 bases and J by 2 bases. CDR1 and CDR2 from the germline V gene are LNHDA and SQIVND (reference sequence). This CDR3 comprises 15 residues. CDR3 in amino acids: CASSSTGTGAYEQYF. For the CDR3, the DNA is TGTGCCAGTAGTTCAACCGGGACAGGGGCCTACGAGCAGTACTTC.

The J gene is TRBJ1-1, the V gene TRBV27; possible D gene TRBD1, 5 bases. Germline V gene data show CDR1 as MNHEY and CDR2 as SMNVEV (reference sequence). This CDR3 comprises 13 residues. V was trimmed by 7 bases and J by 0 bases, leaving 9 bases between them. The CDR3 nucleotides read TGTGCCAGCAAGATGACAGTGAACACTGAAGCTTTCTTT. Its translation is CASKMTVNTEAFF.